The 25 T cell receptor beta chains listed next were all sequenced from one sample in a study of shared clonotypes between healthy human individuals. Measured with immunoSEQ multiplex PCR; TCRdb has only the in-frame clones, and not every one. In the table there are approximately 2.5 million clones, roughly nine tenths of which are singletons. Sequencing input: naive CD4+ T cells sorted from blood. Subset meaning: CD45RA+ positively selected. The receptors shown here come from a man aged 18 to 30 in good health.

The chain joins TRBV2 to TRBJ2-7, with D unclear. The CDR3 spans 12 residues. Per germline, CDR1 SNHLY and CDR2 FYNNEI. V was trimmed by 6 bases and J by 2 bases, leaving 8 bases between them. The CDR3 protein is CASSARPYEQYF. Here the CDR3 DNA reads TGTGCCAGCAGCGCCAGACCCTACGAGCAGTACTTC.

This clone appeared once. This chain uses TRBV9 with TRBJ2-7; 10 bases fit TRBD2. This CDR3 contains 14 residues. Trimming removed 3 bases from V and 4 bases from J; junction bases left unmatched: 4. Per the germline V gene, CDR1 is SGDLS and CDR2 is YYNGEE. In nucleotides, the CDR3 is TGTGCCAGCAGCGCAGCGGGAGGGCCGTACGAGCAGTACTTC. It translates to CASSAAGGPYEQYF.

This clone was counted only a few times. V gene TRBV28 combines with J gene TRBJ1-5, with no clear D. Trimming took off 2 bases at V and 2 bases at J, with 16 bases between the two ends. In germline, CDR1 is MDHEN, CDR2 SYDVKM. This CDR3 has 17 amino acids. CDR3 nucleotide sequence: TGTGCCAGCAGTTTACGACGGGGAATAGTGGGCAATCAGCCCCAGCATTTT. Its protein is CASSLRRGIVGNQPQHF.

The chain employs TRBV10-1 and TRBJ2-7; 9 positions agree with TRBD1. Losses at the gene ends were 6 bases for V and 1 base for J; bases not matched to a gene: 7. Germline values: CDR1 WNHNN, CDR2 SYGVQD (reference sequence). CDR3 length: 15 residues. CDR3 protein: CASSPGGTGSYEQYF. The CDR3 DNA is TGCGCCAGCAGCCCTGGGGGGACAGGGTCCTACGAGCAGTACTTC.

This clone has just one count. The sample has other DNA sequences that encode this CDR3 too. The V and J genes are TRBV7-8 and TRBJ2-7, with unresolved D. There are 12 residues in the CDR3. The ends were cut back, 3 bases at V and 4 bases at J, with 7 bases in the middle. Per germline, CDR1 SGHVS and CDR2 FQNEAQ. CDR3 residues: CASSLRGYEQYF. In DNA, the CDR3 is TGTGCCAGCAGCTTGCGAGGATACGAGCAGTACTTC.

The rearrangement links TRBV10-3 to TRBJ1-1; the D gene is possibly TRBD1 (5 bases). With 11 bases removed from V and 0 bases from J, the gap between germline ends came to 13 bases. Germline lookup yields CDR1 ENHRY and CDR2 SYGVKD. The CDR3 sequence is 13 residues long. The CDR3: CASGGDLNTEAFF. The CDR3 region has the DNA TGTGCCTCGGGGGGAGACTTGAACACTGAAGCTTTCTTT.

CDR3 nucleotide sequence: TGTGCCAGCAGTGCGGGAGGGGATGGCTACACCTTC. Translation: CASSAGGDGYTF. The V and J genes are TRBV6-6 and TRBJ1-2, with D perhaps TRBD1 (5 bases). V was cut by 5 bases and J by 6 bases, with 10 bases left in between. This CDR3 is built from 12 residues. Germline V lookup: CDR1 MNHNY, CDR2 SVGAGI (reference sequence).

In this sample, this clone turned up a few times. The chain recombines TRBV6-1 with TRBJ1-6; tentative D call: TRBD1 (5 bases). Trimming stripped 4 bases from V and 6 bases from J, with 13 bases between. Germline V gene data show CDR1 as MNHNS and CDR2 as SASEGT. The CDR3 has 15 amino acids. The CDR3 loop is CASSGGFLANSPLHF. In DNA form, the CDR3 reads TGTGCCAGCAGTGGGGGGTTCCTTGCTAATTCACCCCTCCACTTT.

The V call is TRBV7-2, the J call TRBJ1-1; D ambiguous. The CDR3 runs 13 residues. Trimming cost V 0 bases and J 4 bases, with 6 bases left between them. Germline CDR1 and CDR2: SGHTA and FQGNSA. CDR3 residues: CASSLADPTEAFF. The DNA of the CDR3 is TGTGCCAGCAGCTTAGCCGACCCCACTGAAGCTTTCTTT. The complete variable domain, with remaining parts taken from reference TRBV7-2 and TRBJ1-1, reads GAGVSQSPSNKVTEKGKDVELRCDPISGHTALYWYRQSLGQGLEFLIYFQGNSAPDKSGLPSDRFSAERTGGSVSTLTIQRTQQEDSAVYLCASSLADPTEAFFGQGTRLTVV.

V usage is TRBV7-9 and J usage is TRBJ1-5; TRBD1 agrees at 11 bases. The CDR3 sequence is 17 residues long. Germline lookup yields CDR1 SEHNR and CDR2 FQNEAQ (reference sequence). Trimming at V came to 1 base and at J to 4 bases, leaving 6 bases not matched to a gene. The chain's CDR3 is CASSLVSGQGANQPQHF. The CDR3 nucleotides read TGTGCCAGCAGCTTAGTATCCGGACAGGGGGCAAATCAGCCCCAGCATTTT.

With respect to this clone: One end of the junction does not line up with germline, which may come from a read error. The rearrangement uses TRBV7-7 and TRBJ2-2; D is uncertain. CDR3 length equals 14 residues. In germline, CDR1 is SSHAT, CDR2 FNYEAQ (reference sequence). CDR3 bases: TGTGCTAGCAGCTTAGCCCCGGCGCCCGGGGAGCTGTTTTTT. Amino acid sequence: CASSLAPAPGELFF.

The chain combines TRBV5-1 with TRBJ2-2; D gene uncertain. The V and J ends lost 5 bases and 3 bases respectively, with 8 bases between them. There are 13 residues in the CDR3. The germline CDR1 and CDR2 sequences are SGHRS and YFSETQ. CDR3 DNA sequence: TGCGCCAGCAGTTTCTCTGACACCGGGGAGCTGTTTTTT. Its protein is CASSFSDTGELFF.

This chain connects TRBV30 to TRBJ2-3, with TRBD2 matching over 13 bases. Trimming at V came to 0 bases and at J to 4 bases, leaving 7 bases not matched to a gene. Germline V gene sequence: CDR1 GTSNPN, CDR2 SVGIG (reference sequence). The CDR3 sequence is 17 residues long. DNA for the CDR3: TGTGCCTGGAGTGTAGGGAGGACTAGCGGGAGATCAGATACGCAGTATTTT. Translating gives CAWSVGRTSGRSDTQYF.

The CDR3 region is CASSGGRPGTGELFF. CDR3 DNA sequence: TGCGCCAGCAGCGGAGGACGGCCGGGCACCGGGGAGCTGTTTTTT. The rearrangement links TRBV5-1 to TRBJ2-2; D is possibly TRBD2 (5 bases). V was shortened by 4 bases and J by 4 bases, with 14 bases between the two germline ends. The length of the CDR3 is 15 residues. Germline values: CDR1 SGHRS, CDR2 YFSETQ.

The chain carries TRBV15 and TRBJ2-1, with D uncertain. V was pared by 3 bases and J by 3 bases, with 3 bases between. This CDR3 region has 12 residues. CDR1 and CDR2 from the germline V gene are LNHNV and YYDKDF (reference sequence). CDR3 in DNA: TGTGCCACCAGCAGGTACTACAATGAGCAGTTCTTC. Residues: CATSRYYNEQFF.

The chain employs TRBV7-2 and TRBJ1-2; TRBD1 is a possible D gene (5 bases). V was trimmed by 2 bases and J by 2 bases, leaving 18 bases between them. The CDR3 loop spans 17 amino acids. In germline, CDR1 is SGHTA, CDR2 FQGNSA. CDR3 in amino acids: CASSLYPPTQGNYGYTF. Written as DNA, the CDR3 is TGTGCCAGCAGCTTATATCCCCCTACCCAGGGCAACTATGGCTACACCTTC.

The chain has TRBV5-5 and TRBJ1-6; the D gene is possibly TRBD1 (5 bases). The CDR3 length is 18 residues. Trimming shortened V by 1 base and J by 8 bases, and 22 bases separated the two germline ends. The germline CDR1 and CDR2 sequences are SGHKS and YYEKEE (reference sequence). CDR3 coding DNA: TGTGCCAGCAGCTTGAGGTTAGACAGCCTCGTTACCTATTCACCCCTCCACTTT. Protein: CASSLRLDSLVTYSPLHF.

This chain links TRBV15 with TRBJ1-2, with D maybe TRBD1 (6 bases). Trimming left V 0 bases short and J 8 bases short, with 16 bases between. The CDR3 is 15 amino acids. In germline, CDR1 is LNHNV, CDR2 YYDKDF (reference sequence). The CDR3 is CATSRDQEGVRGYTF. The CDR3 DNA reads TGTGCCACCAGCAGAGATCAGGAGGGGGTGAGGGGCTACACCTTC.

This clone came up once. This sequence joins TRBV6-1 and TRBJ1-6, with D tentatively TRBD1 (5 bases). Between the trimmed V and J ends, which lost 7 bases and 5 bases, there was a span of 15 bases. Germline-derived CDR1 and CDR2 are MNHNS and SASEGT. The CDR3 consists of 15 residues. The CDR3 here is CASTPYRGNNSPLHF. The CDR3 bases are TGTGCCAGCACGCCATACCGGGGCAATAATTCACCCCTCCACTTT.

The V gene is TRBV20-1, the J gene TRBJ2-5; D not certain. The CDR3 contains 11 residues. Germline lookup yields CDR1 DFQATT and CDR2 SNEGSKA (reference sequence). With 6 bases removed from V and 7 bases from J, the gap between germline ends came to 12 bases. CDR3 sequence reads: CSAQVAGTQYF. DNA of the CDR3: TGCAGTGCCCAGGTGGCTGGGACCCAGTACTTC.

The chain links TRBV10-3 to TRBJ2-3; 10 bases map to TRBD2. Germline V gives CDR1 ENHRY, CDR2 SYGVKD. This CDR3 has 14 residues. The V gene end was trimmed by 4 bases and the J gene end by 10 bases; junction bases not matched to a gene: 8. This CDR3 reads CAISVLAGDKSQYF. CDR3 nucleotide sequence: TGTGCCATCAGTGTCCTAGCGGGGGATAAGTCGCAGTATTTT.

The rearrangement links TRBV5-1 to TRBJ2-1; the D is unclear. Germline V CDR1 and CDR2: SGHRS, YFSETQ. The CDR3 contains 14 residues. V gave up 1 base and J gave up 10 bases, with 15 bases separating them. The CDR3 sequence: CASSLFQLADEQFF. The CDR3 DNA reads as TGCGCCAGCAGCTTGTTTCAGCTGGCGGACGAGCAGTTCTTC.

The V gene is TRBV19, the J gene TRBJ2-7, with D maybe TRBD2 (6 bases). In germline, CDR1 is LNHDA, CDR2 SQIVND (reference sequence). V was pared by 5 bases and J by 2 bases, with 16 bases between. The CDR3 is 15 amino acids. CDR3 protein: CASSAGSTATYEQYF. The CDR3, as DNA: TGTGCCAGTAGTGCGGGGTCGACGGCTACCTACGAGCAGTACTTC.

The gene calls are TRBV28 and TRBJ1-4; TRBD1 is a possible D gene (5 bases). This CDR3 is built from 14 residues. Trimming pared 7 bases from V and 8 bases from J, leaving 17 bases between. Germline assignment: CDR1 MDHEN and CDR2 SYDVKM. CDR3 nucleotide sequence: TGTGCCAGCACCACCTCCGGGGGGTACGAAAAACTGTTTTTT. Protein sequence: CASTTSGGYEKLFF.

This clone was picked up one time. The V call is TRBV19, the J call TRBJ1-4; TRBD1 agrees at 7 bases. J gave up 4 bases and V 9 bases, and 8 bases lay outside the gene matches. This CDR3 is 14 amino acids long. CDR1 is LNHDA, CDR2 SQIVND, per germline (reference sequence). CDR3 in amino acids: CASAEYRGNEKLFF. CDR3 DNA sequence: TGTGCCAGCGCTGAGTACAGGGGTAATGAAAAACTGTTTTTT.